The 22 T cell receptor beta chains in this list originate from one sample, sequenced in a study of T-cell reconstitution after alpha-beta-depleted transplantation in children. Preparation of the TCRbeta library was carried out with unique molecular identifiers. TCRdb fed the PCR reads into MiXCR, producing one record per CDR3 protein. This sample has 700,000 to 950,000 distinct CDR3 sequences, with about 15% found just once. The sample here was PBMCs, mostly from graft donor cells, taken 360 days after TCRalphabeta/CD19-depleted stem cell transplant. These receptors were taken from a male patient younger than 18 who had a stem cell transplant for acute lymphoblastic leukemia, so the T cells may come from the graft donor.

J is TRBJ2-3 and V is TRBV5-1, with D hard to call. Germline-derived CDR1 and CDR2 are SGHRS and YFSETQ. The CDR3 has 16 amino acids. Between the trimmed V and J ends, which lost 0 bases and 0 bases, there was a span of 11 bases. For the CDR3, the DNA is TGCGCCAGCAGCTTGGGACGGACGACAAGCACAGATACGCAGTATTTT. It is translated as CASSLGRTTSTDTQYF.

V gene TRBV9 combines with J gene TRBJ2-1, with 9 bases lining up with TRBD2. V was pared by 0 bases and J by 4 bases, with 5 bases of the junction left unmatched. The CDR3 runs to 16 residues. Per germline, CDR1 SGDLS and CDR2 YYNGEE. The CDR3 here is CASSVDGLAGYNEQFF. The DNA for the CDR3 is TGTGCCAGCAGCGTAGATGGGCTAGCGGGGTACAATGAGCAGTTCTTC. The full variable domain, completed using reference TRBV9 and TRBJ2-1, is DSGVTQTPKHLITATGQRVTLRCSPRSGDLSVYWYQQSLDQGLQFLIQYYNGEERAKGNILERFSAQQFPDLHSELNLSSLELGDSALYFCASSVDGLAGYNEQFFGPGTRLTVL.

This chain connects TRBV12-3 or TRBV12-4 to TRBJ2-2; D might be TRBD1 (5 bases). The CDR3 length is 16 residues. The V end lost 0 bases, the J end lost 3 bases, and 11 bases lay between the germline ends. Here the CDR3 DNA reads TGTGCCAGCAGTTTAGCCCCCAGGGTTGACACCGGGGAGCTGTTTTTT. Protein sequence: CASSLAPRVDTGELFF.

This clonotype was picked up many times. The chain uses TRBV6-2 or TRBV6-3 and TRBJ2-1; D perhaps matches TRBD1 (6 bases). This CDR3 spans 14 amino acids. Germline values: CDR1 MNHEY, CDR2 SVGEGT. V lost 7 bases to trimming and J lost 3 bases, with 13 bases between them. The CDR3 nucleotides are TGTGCCAGCACTTATGCAGGGGACTACAATGAGCAGTTCTTC. It yields the protein CASTYAGDYNEQFF.

There are many counts of this clonotype. The chain uses TRBV6-2 or TRBV6-3 and TRBJ2-7; D uncertain. Germline loops: CDR1 MNHEY, CDR2 SVGEGT. The CDR3 length is 13 residues. Trimming took 2 bases from V and 1 from J, leaving 6 bases between them. The CDR3 DNA is TGTGCCAGCAGTTACGCCATTTCCTACGAGCAGTACTTC. The encoded protein is CASSYAISYEQYF.

This clonotype occurred a few times. V and J are TRBV5-1 and TRBJ1-6; D is unresolved. The CDR3 has 15 amino acids. V shed 0 bases and J shed 3 bases, with 7 bases lying between them. Germline V lookup: CDR1 SGHRS, CDR2 YFSETQ. CDR3 DNA sequence: TGCGCCAGCAGCTTGGGTTACCTCTATAATTCACCCCTCCACTTT. This codes for CASSLGYLYNSPLHF.

The V gene is TRBV11-2, the J gene TRBJ2-1; 12 bases fit TRBD2. There are 16 residues in the CDR3. The germline gives CDR1 SGHAT, CDR2 FQNNGV. With 5 bases clipped from V and 3 bases from J, the junction kept 5 bases outside the gene matches. This chain's CDR3 is CASSRLAGEIYNEQFF. The CDR3 DNA is TGTGCCAGCAGCCGACTAGCGGGAGAGATCTACAATGAGCAGTTCTTC. The variable domain in full, with the rest retrieved from reference TRBV11-2 and TRBJ2-1, is EAGVAQSPRYKIIEKRQSVAFWCNPISGHATLYWYQQILGQGPKLLIQFQNNGVVDDSQLPKDRFSAERLKGVDSTLKIQPAKLEDSAVYLCASSRLAGEIYNEQFFGPGTRLTVL.

This clonotype has just a few counts. This chain links TRBV12-5 with TRBJ2-2; 11 bases agree with TRBD1. The V segment lost 3 bases and the J segment 5 bases; nucleotides outside the gene matches: 8. The germline V gene encodes CDR1 LGHNT and CDR2 FRNRAP. The CDR3 length is 17 residues. The CDR3 nucleotides read TGTGCTAGTGGTTTTGTGCCCGGGACAGGGGGAACCGGGGAGCTGTTTTTT. It codes for CASGFVPGTGGTGELFF. Variable domain in full (rest from reference TRBV12-5 and TRBJ2-2): DARVTQTPRHKVTEMGQEVTMRCQPILGHNTVFWYRQTMMQGLELLAYFRNRAPLDDSGMPKDRFSAEMPDATLATLKIQPSEPRDSAVYFCASGFVPGTGGTGELFFGEGSRLTVL.

The rearrangement links TRBV7-2 to TRBJ2-2, with D possibly matching TRBD2 (5 bases). The germline V gene has CDR1 SGHTA and CDR2 FQGNSA. Trimming took 6 bases from V and 1 from J, leaving 18 bases between them. The CDR3 consists of 17 residues. Here the CDR3 reads CASSPRGSPLNTGELFF. CDR3 nucleotides: TGTGCCAGCAGTCCCCGGGGTAGTCCCTTGAACACCGGGGAGCTGTTTTTT.

This clonotype showed up just a few times. The rearrangement joins TRBV15 to TRBJ2-4, with D unresolved. The V and J ends lost 6 bases and 0 bases respectively, with 9 bases between them. The germline V gene has CDR1 LNHNV and CDR2 YYDKDF (reference sequence). The CDR3 consists of 14 residues. CDR3 DNA: TGTGCCACCAGAGGTAGAGAAGCCAAAAACATTCAGTACTTC. Protein product: CATRGREAKNIQYF.

The sample holds many counts of this clonotype. The chain uses TRBV27 and TRBJ2-1; 8 positions match TRBD2. CDR3 size: 15 residues. Germline V gene data show CDR1 as MNHEY and CDR2 as SMNVEV (reference sequence). With V trimmed by 6 bases and J by 5 bases, 9 bases remained unmatched. CDR3 bases: TGTGCCAGCAGACAAGCGGGAGCGTGGGACAATGAGCAGTTCTTC. This sequence encodes CASRQAGAWDNEQFF.

This clonotype was counted ten times or more. The chain links TRBV20-1 to TRBJ2-3; TRBD1 agrees at 10 bases. J gave up 3 bases and V 5 bases, and 17 bases lay outside the gene matches. Germline CDR1 DFQATT, CDR2 SNEGSKA (reference sequence). The CDR3 covers 18 residues. This chain's CDR3 is CSAPSRDRGLSRTDTQYF. As DNA, the CDR3 is TGCAGTGCTCCGAGCCGGGACAGGGGCCTTTCCCGAACAGATACGCAGTATTTT.

The chain recombines TRBV9 with TRBJ2-7; TRBD1 agrees at 7 bases. After removal of 4 bases from V and 0 bases from J, the junction contained 7 bases not matched to a gene. CDR3 length equals 15 residues. The germline V gene encodes CDR1 SGDLS and CDR2 YYNGEE. The DNA for the CDR3 is TGTGCCAGCAGCCCAGGGGGTACATTCTCCTACGAGCAGTACTTC. It codes for CASSPGGTFSYEQYF.

The rearrangement uses TRBV12-3 or TRBV12-4 and TRBJ2-7; D possibly corresponds to TRBD1 (5 bases). The V gene lost 5 bases and the J gene lost 6 bases, with 14 bases spanning the gap. The CDR3 covers 13 residues. CDR3 DNA: TGTGCCAGCAGTCGCTTCAACAGGCGCGAGCAGTACTTC. Protein product: CASSRFNRREQYF.

The chain recombines TRBV4-1 with TRBJ2-1, with no clear D. Germline values: CDR1 MGHRA, CDR2 YSYEKL. This CDR3 spans 12 amino acids. Trimming shortened V by 0 bases and J by 10 bases, and 7 bases separated the two germline ends. The CDR3 loop is CASSQDRTEQFF. In DNA form, the CDR3 reads TGCGCCAGCAGCCAAGATAGAACGGAGCAGTTCTTC.

Only a few counts were recorded for this clonotype. CDR3: CASSTGTGLNSPLHF. DNA for the CDR3: TGCGCCAGCAGCACGGGGACAGGCCTTAATTCACCCCTCCACTTT. The rearrangement joins TRBV5-1 to TRBJ1-6; 8 bases are shared with TRBD1. Trimming removed 4 bases from V and 6 bases from J; junction bases left unmatched: 6. The CDR3 spans 15 residues. Germline lookup yields CDR1 SGHRS and CDR2 YFSETQ.

This clonotype was detected only a few times. The chain couples TRBV3-1 to TRBJ2-2; D call uncertain. CDR1 is LGHDT, CDR2 YNNKEL, per germline (reference sequence). V lost 3 bases, J lost 3 bases, and 5 bases lay in between. The CDR3 runs to 13 residues. CDR3 in DNA: TGTGCCAGCAGCCAGCCCGACACCGGGGAGCTGTTTTTT. Protein sequence: CASSQPDTGELFF.

This chain uses TRBV27 with TRBJ2-5, with 7 positions matching TRBD1. This CDR3 has 14 residues. Trimming cost V 5 bases and J 1 base; bases outside gene matches: 4. Germline values: CDR1 MNHEY, CDR2 SMNVEV (reference sequence). The CDR3 DNA reads TGTGCCAGCAGTAAGGGACAGTTCCAAGAGACCCAGTACTTC. Its translation: CASSKGQFQETQYF.

This clonotype was found a few times. The chain is built from TRBV5-1 and TRBJ2-5; 7 bases line up with TRBD1. V was clipped by 2 bases and J by 0 bases; unmatched bases: 13. Germline loops: CDR1 SGHRS, CDR2 YFSETQ. There are 18 residues in the CDR3. The chain's CDR3 is CASSLSVGVGTDQETQYF. The CDR3 nucleotides read TGCGCCAGCAGCTTAAGCGTAGGCGTTGGGACAGACCAAGAGACCCAGTACTTC.

The V call is TRBV15, the J call TRBJ1-5; possibly TRBD1 for D (6 bases). Germline V gene lookup returns CDR1 LNHNV and CDR2 YYDKDF (reference sequence). The CDR3 is 17 amino acids. V was trimmed by 4 bases and J by 0 bases, leaving 16 bases between them. CDR3 region: CATSTDPTGYSNQPQHF. CDR3 in DNA: TGTGCCACCAGCACCGACCCGACAGGCTATAGCAATCAGCCCCAGCATTTT.

This clonotype turned up a few times. This chain links TRBV14 with TRBJ2-1, with D possibly called TRBD1 or TRBD2 (5 bases each). Germline CDR1 reads SGHDN; CDR2 reads FVKESK. The V gene lost 5 bases and the J gene lost 0 bases, with 14 bases spanning the gap. The length of the CDR3 is 16 residues. The CDR3 protein is CASSTWDHVSYNEQFF. In DNA form, the CDR3 reads TGTGCCAGCAGCACTTGGGACCACGTCTCCTACAATGAGCAGTTCTTC.

This clonotype came up a few times. The CDR3 protein is CASRPPSGSGNTIYF. DNA of the CDR3: TGTGCCAGCAGGCCCCCATCGGGCTCTGGAAACACCATATATTTT. The genes are TRBV27 and TRBJ1-3, with D uncertain. V was pared by 6 bases and J by 0 bases, with 12 bases between. This CDR3 has 15 residues. Per germline, CDR1 MNHEY and CDR2 SMNVEV (reference sequence).